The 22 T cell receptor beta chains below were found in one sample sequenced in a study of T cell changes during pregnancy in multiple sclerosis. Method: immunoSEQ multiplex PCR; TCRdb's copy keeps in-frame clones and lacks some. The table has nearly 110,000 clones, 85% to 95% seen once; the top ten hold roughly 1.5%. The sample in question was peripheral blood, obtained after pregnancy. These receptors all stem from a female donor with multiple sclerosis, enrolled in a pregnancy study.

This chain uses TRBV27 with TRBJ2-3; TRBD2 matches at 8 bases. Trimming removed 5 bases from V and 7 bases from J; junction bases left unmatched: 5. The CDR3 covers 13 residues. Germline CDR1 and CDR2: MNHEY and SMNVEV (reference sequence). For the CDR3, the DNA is TGTGCCAGCAGTAGCGGGAGTCCGAATACGCAGTATTTT. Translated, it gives CASSSGSPNTQYF.

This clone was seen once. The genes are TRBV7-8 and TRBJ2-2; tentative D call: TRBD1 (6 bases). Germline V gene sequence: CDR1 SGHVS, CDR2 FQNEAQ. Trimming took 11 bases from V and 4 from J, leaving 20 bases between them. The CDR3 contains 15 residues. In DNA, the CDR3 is TGTGCCGGCGAAACAACACAGGGTTCCACCGGGGAGCTGTTTTTT. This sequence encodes CAGETTQGSTGELFF.

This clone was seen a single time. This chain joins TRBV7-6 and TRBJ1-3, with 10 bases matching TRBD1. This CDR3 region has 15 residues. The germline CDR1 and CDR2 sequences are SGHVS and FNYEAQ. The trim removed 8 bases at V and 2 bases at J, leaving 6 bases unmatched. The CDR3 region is CASGPGTGAGNTIYF. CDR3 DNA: TGTGCCAGCGGTCCTGGGACAGGGGCTGGAAACACCATATATTTT.

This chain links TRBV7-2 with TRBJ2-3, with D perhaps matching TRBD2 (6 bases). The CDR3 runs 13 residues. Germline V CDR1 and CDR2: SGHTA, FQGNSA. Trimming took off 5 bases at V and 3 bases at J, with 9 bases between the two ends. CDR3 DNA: TGTGCCAGCAGCCCACTAGCTACAGATACGCAGTATTTT. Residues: CASSPLATDTQYF.

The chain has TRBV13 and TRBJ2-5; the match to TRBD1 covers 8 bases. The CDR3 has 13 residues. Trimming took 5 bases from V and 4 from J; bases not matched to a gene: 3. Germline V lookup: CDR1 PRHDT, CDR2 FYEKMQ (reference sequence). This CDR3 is CASSGDRRETQYF. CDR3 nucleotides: TGTGCCAGCAGCGGGGACAGGAGAGAGACCCAGTACTTC. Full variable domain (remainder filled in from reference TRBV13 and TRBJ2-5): AAGVIQSPRHLIKEKRETATLKCYPIPRHDTVYWYQQGPGQDPQFLISFYEKMQSDKGSIPDRFSAQQFSDYHSELNMSSLELGDSALYFCASSGDRRETQYFGPGTRLLVL.

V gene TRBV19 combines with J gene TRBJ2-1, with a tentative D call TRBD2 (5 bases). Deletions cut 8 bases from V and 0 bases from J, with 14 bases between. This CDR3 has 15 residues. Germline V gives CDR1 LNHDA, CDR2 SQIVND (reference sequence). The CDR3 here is CASGRVPSSYNEQFF. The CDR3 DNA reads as TGTGCCAGTGGGAGAGTTCCGAGCTCCTACAATGAGCAGTTCTTC.

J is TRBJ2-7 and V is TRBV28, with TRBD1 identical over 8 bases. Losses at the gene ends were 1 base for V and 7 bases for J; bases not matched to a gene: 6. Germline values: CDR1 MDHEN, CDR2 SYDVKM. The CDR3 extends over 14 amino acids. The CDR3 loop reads CASSLLQGAGEQYF. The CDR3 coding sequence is TGTGCCAGCAGTTTATTGCAGGGGGCTGGTGAGCAGTACTTC.

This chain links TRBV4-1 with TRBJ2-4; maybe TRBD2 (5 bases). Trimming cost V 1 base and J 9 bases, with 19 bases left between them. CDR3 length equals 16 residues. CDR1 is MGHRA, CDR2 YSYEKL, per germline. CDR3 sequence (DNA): TGCGCCAGCAGCCAAGTCCAGGTCCCCGAGGGCGGCATTCAGTACTTC. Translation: CASSQVQVPEGGIQYF.

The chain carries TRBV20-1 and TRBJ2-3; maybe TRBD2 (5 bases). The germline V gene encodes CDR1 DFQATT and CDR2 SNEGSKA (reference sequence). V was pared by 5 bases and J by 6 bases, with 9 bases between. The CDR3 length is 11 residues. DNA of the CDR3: TGCAGTGCTCCTCGAGGGGATACGCAGTATTTT. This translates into CSAPRGDTQYF.

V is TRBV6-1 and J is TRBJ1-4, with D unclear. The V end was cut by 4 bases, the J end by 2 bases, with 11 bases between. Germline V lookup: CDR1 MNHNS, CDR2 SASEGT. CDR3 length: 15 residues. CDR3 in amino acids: CASSGAGMTNEKLFF. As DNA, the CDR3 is TGTGCCAGCAGTGGAGCCGGGATGACTAATGAAAAACTGTTTTTT.

For the CDR3, the DNA is TGTGCCAGCAGTCTATACTTCTACGAGCAGTACTTC. As protein: CASSLYFYEQYF. The chain recombines TRBV27 with TRBJ2-7; D uncertain. V dropped 5 bases and J dropped 3 bases, with 8 bases sitting between them. This CDR3 is built from 12 residues. CDR1 and CDR2 (germline): MNHEY, SMNVEV (reference sequence).

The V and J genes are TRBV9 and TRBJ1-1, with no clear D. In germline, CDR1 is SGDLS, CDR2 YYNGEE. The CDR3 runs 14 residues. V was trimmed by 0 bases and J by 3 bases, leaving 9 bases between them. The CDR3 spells CASSVVPGYTEAFF. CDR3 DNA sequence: TGTGCCAGCAGCGTAGTGCCGGGGTACACTGAAGCTTTCTTT.

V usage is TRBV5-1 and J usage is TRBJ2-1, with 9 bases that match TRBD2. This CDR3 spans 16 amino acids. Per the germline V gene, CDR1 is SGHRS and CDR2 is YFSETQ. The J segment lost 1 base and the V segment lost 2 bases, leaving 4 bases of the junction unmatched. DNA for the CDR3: TGCGCCAGCAGCTTTGGTAGCGGGAGTTCCTACAATGAGCAGTTCTTC. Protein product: CASSFGSGSSYNEQFF.

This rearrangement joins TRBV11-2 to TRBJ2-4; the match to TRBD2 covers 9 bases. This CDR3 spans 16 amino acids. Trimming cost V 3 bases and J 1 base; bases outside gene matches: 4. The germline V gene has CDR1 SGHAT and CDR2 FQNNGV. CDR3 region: CASSLGLAGAKNIQYF. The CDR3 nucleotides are TGTGCCAGCAGCTTGGGTCTAGCGGGGGCCAAAAACATTCAGTACTTC.

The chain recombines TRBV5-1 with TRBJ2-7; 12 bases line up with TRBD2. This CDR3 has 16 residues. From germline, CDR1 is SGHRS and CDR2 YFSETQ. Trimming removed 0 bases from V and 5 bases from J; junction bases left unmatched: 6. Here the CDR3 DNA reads TGCGCCAGCAGCTTGGATCTAGCGGGGGGGCTGAACGAGCAGTACTTC. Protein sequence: CASSLDLAGGLNEQYF.

The DNA for the CDR3 is TGCAGCGTTGAAGGGGGCGGTGGGACAGGCCCTTCCGAGCCCCAGCATTTT. Amino acids: CSVEGGGGTGPSEPQHF. The V and J genes are TRBV29-1 and TRBJ1-5, with 8 nucleotides matching TRBD1. J lost 8 bases, V lost 1 base, and 16 bases had no gene match. This CDR3 region has 17 residues. CDR1 is SQVTM, CDR2 ANQGSEA, per germline. Full variable domain (missing parts from reference TRBV29-1 and TRBJ1-5): SAVISQKPSRDICQRGTSLTIQCQVDSQVTMMFWYRQQPGQSLTLIATANQGSEATYESGFVIDKFPISRPNLTFSTLTVSNMSPEDSSIYLCSVEGGGGTGPSEPQHFGDGTRLSIL.

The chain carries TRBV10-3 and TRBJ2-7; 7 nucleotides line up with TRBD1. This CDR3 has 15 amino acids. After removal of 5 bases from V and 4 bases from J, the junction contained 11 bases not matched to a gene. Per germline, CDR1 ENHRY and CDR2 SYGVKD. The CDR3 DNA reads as TGTGCCATCAGTAACCCGGGACAGAAGATTTACGAGCAGTACTTC. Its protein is CAISNPGQKIYEQYF.

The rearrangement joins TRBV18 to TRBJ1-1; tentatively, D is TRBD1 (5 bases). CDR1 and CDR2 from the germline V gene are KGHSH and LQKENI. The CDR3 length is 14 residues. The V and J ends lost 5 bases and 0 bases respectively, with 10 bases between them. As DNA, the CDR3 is TGTGCCAGCTCATCCTCGGGGGTGAACACTGAAGCTTTCTTT. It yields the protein CASSSSGVNTEAFF.

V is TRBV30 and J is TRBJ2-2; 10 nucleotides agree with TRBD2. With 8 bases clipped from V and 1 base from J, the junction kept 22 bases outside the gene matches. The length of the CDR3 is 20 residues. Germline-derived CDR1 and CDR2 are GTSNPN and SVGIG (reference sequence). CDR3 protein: CAEVCRDQKRGGQNTGELFF. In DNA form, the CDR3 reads TGTGCCGAGGTGTGTAGAGACCAGAAGCGGGGGGGCCAGAACACCGGGGAGCTGTTTTTT. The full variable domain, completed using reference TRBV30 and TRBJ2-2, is SQTIHQWPATLVQPVGSPLSLECTVEGTSNPNLYWYRQAAGRGLQLLFYSVGIGQISSEVPQNLSASRPQDRQFILSSKKLLLSDSGFYLCAEVCRDQKRGGQNTGELFFGEGSRLTVL.

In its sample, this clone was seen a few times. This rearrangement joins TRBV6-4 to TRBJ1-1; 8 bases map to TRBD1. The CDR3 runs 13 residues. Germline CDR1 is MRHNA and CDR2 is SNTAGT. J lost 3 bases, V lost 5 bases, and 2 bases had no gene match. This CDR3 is CASSTDRDTEAFF. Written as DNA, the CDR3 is TGTGCCAGCAGTACGGACAGGGACACTGAAGCTTTCTTT.

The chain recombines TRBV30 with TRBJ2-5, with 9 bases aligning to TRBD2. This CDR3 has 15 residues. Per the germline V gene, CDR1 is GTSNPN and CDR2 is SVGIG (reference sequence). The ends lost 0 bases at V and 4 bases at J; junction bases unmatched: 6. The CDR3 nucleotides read TGTGCCTGGAGTGTAGGGCGGGGGGGAGGAGAGACCCAGTACTTC. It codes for CAWSVGRGGGETQYF.

CDR3 coding DNA: TGCAGCGTTAACGATGACAGGTCCTCCTACGAGCAGTACTTC. Translating it yields CSVNDDRSSYEQYF. The chain carries TRBV29-1 and TRBJ2-7; D may be TRBD1 (6 bases). Germline V gene data show CDR1 as SQVTM and CDR2 as ANQGSEA. V was cut by 5 bases and J by 0 bases, with 14 bases left in between. CDR3 length: 14 residues.